The 27 T cell receptor beta chains listed next were all sequenced from one sample in a study of post-analysis software for immune sequencing data. No cognate antigen is known for these TCRs. General observations from the study: Four or five TRBV segments (TRBV5-6, TRBV5-1 and TRBV20-1 among them) occurred more frequently in patients than in controls.

Unique molecular identifiers had been added to the TCR beta cDNA libraries. TCRdb ran MiXCR on the PCR reads and lists one entry per CDR3 protein. Of approximately 360,000 distinct CDR3 sequences listed, about a third were seen once; the top ten hold 10% to 15%. The sequencing input was blood. The receptors were sampled from a girl aged 10-17 years with multiple sclerosis.

The chain is built from TRBV6-2 or TRBV6-3 and TRBJ2-1, with D possibly TRBD1 on 6 matching bases. Germline CDR1 and CDR2: MNHEY and SVGEGT. The length of the CDR3 is 15 residues. V was cut by 6 bases and J by 3 bases, with 15 bases left in between. The CDR3 sequence: CASSPSGDNYNEQFF. CDR3 bases: TGTGCCAGCAGCCCGTCAGGGGACAACTACAATGAGCAGTTCTTC.

This sequence joins TRBV20-1 and TRBJ2-3; 7 nucleotides agree with TRBD2. The length of the CDR3 is 15 residues. Germline V gene sequence: CDR1 DFQATT, CDR2 SNEGSKA (reference sequence). The V segment lost 8 bases and the J segment 1 base; nucleotides outside the gene matches: 12. The CDR3, as DNA: TGCAGTTTCTTTGGGGGGGTATTTGGCACAGATACGCAGTATTTT. This codes for CSFFGGVFGTDTQYF.

J is TRBJ1-2 and V is TRBV20-1, with D perhaps TRBD1 (5 bases). The CDR3 consists of 13 residues. Trimming removed 0 bases at V and 6 bases at J, with 11 bases between. Germline lookup yields CDR1 DFQATT and CDR2 SNEGSKA (reference sequence). The CDR3 DNA follows: TGCAGTGCTAGAGATAAGGCAGGGAATGGCTACACCTTC. As protein: CSARDKAGNGYTF.

This clonotype was observed a few times. CDR3 protein: CASSRGQLGSPGEQYF. The CDR3 region has the DNA TGTGCCAGCAGCCGCGGACAGCTTGGGTCCCCGGGGGAGCAGTACTTC. The V gene is TRBV6-5, the J gene TRBJ2-4; either TRBD1 or TRBD2 may fit D (6 bases each). CDR3 length: 16 residues. Trimming cost V 6 bases and J 13 bases, with 28 bases left between them. Germline V gene data show CDR1 as MNHEY and CDR2 as SVGAGI.

This sequence joins TRBV28 and TRBJ1-1; D possibly corresponds to TRBD1 (6 bases). With 5 bases removed from V and 0 bases from J, the gap between germline ends came to 16 bases. Germline lookup yields CDR1 MDHEN and CDR2 SYDVKM. The CDR3 covers 16 residues. DNA for the CDR3: TGTGCCAGCAGTGGGGGGGCCAGTTTCATGAACACTGAAGCTTTCTTT. This translates into CASSGGASFMNTEAFF. Together with reference TRBV28 and TRBJ1-1, the CDR3 gives the full variable domain: DVKVTQSSRYLVKRTGEKVFLECVQDMDHENMFWYRQDPGLGLRLIYFSYDVKMKEKGDIPEGYSVSREKKERFSLILESASTNQTSMYLCASSGGASFMNTEAFFGQGTRLTVV.

This clonotype has a handful of counts. The chain recombines TRBV27 with TRBJ1-6; D remains unclear. The CDR3 contains 16 residues. CDR1 and CDR2 from the germline V gene are MNHEY and SMNVEV (reference sequence). V was clipped by 0 bases and J by 10 bases, with 16 bases between them. In DNA, the CDR3 is TGTGCCAGCAGTTTATCATTTAGGGTGGGTTTATCACCCCTCCACTTT. This sequence encodes CASSLSFRVGLSPLHF.

This clonotype was observed a handful of times. J is TRBJ2-7 and V is TRBV5-1; D possibly corresponds to TRBD2 (5 bases). The V gene's germline CDR1 is SGHRS and CDR2 YFSETQ. This CDR3 region has 12 residues. Trimming shortened V by 4 bases and J by 4 bases, and 9 bases separated the two germline ends. Written as DNA, the CDR3 is TGCGCCAGCAGCCCCGACTATTACGAGCAGTACTTC. Translated, it gives CASSPDYYEQYF.

This clonotype has a handful of counts. The rearrangement joins TRBV20-1 to TRBJ2-3, with D possibly matching TRBD2 (6 bases). This CDR3 region has 15 residues. Deletions cut 6 bases from V and 2 bases from J, with 18 bases between. The germline CDR1 and CDR2 sequences are DFQATT and SNEGSKA (reference sequence). CDR3 nucleotide sequence: TGCAGTGCCTACGATCCACTAGCTACCACAGATACGCAGTATTTT. This codes for CSAYDPLATTDTQYF.

In its sample, this clonotype was seen a few times. The chain joins TRBV14 to TRBJ1-2, with D hard to call. The germline V gene has CDR1 SGHDN and CDR2 FVKESK. The CDR3 extends over 14 amino acids. V lost 0 bases and J 4 bases, leaving 9 bases between the germline ends. The CDR3 DNA is TGTGCCAGCAGCCAAGACAATGCGGTCTATGGCTACACCTTC. The encoded protein is CASSQDNAVYGYTF.

The chain links TRBV4-1 to TRBJ1-2, with 7 bases aligning to TRBD1. CDR1 and CDR2 (germline): MGHRA, YSYEKL. V lost 2 bases, J lost 0 bases, and 12 bases stayed unmatched. CDR3 length equals 18 residues. The CDR3 sequence: CASSQPRGQSSANYGYTF. The CDR3 nucleotides are TGCGCCAGCAGCCAACCTCGGGGACAGTCATCGGCTAACTATGGCTACACCTTC.

The chain combines TRBV21-1 with TRBJ1-2; TRBD1 is taken as the D call from the table, unchecked against the DNA. TRBV21-1 is designated a pseudogene. The CDR3 totals 13 residues. The CDR3 DNA is TGTGCCAGCAGCAAATACAGGGGTTATGGCTACACCTTC. It is translated as CASSKYRGYGYTF.

This clonotype was detected a few times. The chain couples TRBV5-8 to TRBJ1-2; possible D gene TRBD1, 6 bases. V dropped 5 bases and J dropped 4 bases, with 15 bases sitting between them. Germline V CDR1 and CDR2: SGHTS, YDEGEE. CDR3 length: 14 residues. The CDR3 loop reads CASRLFTGPYGYTF. The CDR3 bases are TGTGCCAGCAGACTCTTTACAGGGCCCTATGGCTACACCTTC.

The genes are TRBV10-2 and TRBJ2-1, with D possibly being TRBD1 (5 bases). There are 13 residues in the CDR3. Germline lookup yields CDR1 WSHSY and CDR2 SAAADI. V lost 3 bases and J 15 bases, leaving 18 bases between the germline ends. Here the CDR3 reads CASSDPRQSSLFF. CDR3 DNA: TGCGCCAGCAGTGATCCCCGACAGAGCTCCCTGTTCTTC.

The chain uses TRBV20-1 and TRBJ2-1; D is undetermined. CDR3 length equals 13 residues. Germline loops: CDR1 DFQATT, CDR2 SNEGSKA (reference sequence). The CDR3 is CTVGPPGRNEQFF. The CDR3 region has the DNA TGCACCGTCGGGCCCCCCGGCAGAAATGAGCAGTTCTTC.

The chain uses TRBV12-3 or TRBV12-4 and TRBJ2-3; TRBD1 is a possible D gene (6 bases). The V end lost 3 bases, the J end lost 4 bases, and 20 bases lay between the germline ends. The CDR3 runs 17 residues. This chain's CDR3 is CASSLGVAGAGSDTQYF. CDR3 DNA: TGTGCCAGCAGTTTGGGCGTGGCAGGGGCAGGGTCAGATACGCAGTATTTT.

This clonotype was seen ten or more times. The V gene is TRBV6-1, the J gene TRBJ2-6; 7 bases line up with TRBD2. Looked up from germline, CDR1 is MNHNS and CDR2 is SASEGT. V was pared by 9 bases and J by 2 bases, with 1 base of the junction left unmatched. The CDR3 is 13 residues long. For the CDR3, the DNA is TGTGCCAGGCGGGAGCCTGGGGCCAACGTCCTGACTTTC. This sequence encodes CARREPGANVLTF.

This clonotype turned up a few times. This rearrangement joins TRBV5-1 to TRBJ1-1; possibly TRBD1 for D (6 bases). This CDR3 has 12 amino acids. The V gene lost 4 bases and the J gene lost 6 bases, with 10 bases spanning the gap. Germline values: CDR1 SGHRS, CDR2 YFSETQ. The DNA of the CDR3 is TGCGCCAGCAGCCCGGACAGCGCTGAAGCTTTCTTT. This codes for CASSPDSAEAFF.

In this sample, this clonotype turned up a few times. The V gene is TRBV9, the J gene TRBJ1-1; 7 bases align to TRBD1. V gave up 3 bases and J gave up 1 base; unmatched junction bases: 6. This CDR3 region has 15 residues. Germline CDR1 SGDLS, CDR2 YYNGEE. The CDR3 sequence is CASSGRQGRNTEAFF. The CDR3 DNA sequence: TGTGCCAGCAGCGGGCGACAGGGTCGGAACACTGAAGCTTTCTTT.

The J gene is TRBJ2-3, the V gene TRBV2; TRBD1 matches 10 bases. Germline loops: CDR1 SNHLY, CDR2 FYNNEI. There are 14 residues in the CDR3. Trimming cost V 4 bases and J 4 bases; bases outside gene matches: 2. In DNA form, the CDR3 reads TGTGCCAGCAGTGGGGACAGGGGCGCAGATACGCAGTATTTT. Protein product: CASSGDRGADTQYF.

The V and J genes are TRBV5-6 and TRBJ2-1, with D possibly TRBD2 on 5 matching bases. V lost 0 bases and J lost 12, with 19 bases in between. Germline V lookup: CDR1 SGHDT, CDR2 YYEEEE. This CDR3 has 15 residues. CDR3 bases: TGTGCCAGCAGCTTGGCTCCTACGAACGCGGGTGGGCAGTTCTTC. Residues: CASSLAPTNAGGQFF.

In its sample, this clonotype was seen a few times. V is TRBV7-2 and J is TRBJ2-5; 10 bases map to TRBD2. V shed 5 bases and J 6 bases; nucleotides not matched to a gene: 12. Germline-derived CDR1 and CDR2 are SGHTA and FQGNSA. This CDR3 spans 16 amino acids. CDR3 sequence (DNA): TGTGCCAGCAGCCCCCAGGCTAGCGGGGGCGTAAAGACCCAGTACTTC. Its translation is CASSPQASGGVKTQYF.

As regards this clonotype: The junction differs from germline at one of its ends, possibly a read error. The V call is TRBV6-2 or TRBV6-3, the J call TRBJ2-4; D gene uncertain. Looked up from germline, CDR1 is MNHEY and CDR2 is SVGEGT. CDR3 length: 12 amino acids. The CDR3: CAGSYSNVEQYF. The DNA for the CDR3 is TGTGCCGGCAGTTACTCGAACGTGGAGCAGTACTTC.

CDR3 coding DNA: TGTGCCAGCACCTCGATGACGGAGCAGTACTTC. It translates to CASTSMTEQYF. This chain connects TRBV28 to TRBJ2-7; D is ambiguous. In germline, CDR1 is MDHEN, CDR2 SYDVKM. Between the trimmed V and J ends, which lost 7 bases and 7 bases, there was a span of 11 bases. The CDR3 length is 11 residues. The variable domain in full, with the rest retrieved from reference TRBV28 and TRBJ2-7, is DVKVTQSSRYLVKRTGEKVFLECVQDMDHENMFWYRQDPGLGLRLIYFSYDVKMKEKGDIPEGYSVSREKKERFSLILESASTNQTSMYLCASTSMTEQYFGPGTRLTVT.

The V gene is TRBV5-1, the J gene TRBJ2-6, with a weak D call TRBD2 (7 bases). The CDR3 is made up of 16 amino acids. Germline V gives CDR1 SGHRS, CDR2 YFSETQ. The ends were cut back, 2 bases at V and 4 bases at J, with 13 bases in the middle. The CDR3 sequence is CASSFAGAQGANVLTF. The CDR3, as DNA: TGCGCCAGCAGCTTCGCGGGGGCGCAAGGGGCCAACGTCCTGACTTTC.

V usage is TRBV15 and J usage is TRBJ2-3, with a possible D match to TRBD1 (6 bases). V was pared by 7 bases and J by 2 bases, with 13 bases between. The CDR3 sequence is 14 residues long. CDR1 is LNHNV and CDR2 is YYDKDF in the germline V gene (reference sequence). The CDR3 spells CATNPGTYTDTQYF. The CDR3 DNA is TGTGCCACCAACCCCGGGACATACACAGATACGCAGTATTTT.

This clonotype was picked up a small number of times. CDR3 residues: CASSLPTGDTDTQYF. The CDR3 DNA reads as TGTGCCAGCAGTTTACCTACGGGGGATACAGATACGCAGTATTTT. The chain uses TRBV6-6 and TRBJ2-3; weak D call: TRBD2 (6 bases). The CDR3 loop spans 15 amino acids. V was clipped by 4 bases and J by 3 bases, with 14 bases between them. From germline, CDR1 is MNHNY and CDR2 SVGAGI (reference sequence).

The sample holds a few counts of this clonotype. The chain uses TRBV5-1 and TRBJ2-4; D is ambiguous. V was clipped by 0 bases and J by 6 bases, with 10 bases between them. CDR3 length: 14 amino acids. The V gene's germline CDR1 is SGHRS and CDR2 YFSETQ. DNA for the CDR3: TGCGCCAGCAGCTTGGGTACAGCACCAAACATTCAGTACTTC. Its translation is CASSLGTAPNIQYF.